This T cell receptor (beta chain) was observed in a study of blood T cell repertoires in COVID-19. Study information: The samples span acute and convalescent COVID-19 from the United States, Italy and Spain. PBMCs, B-cell-depleted T cells, or T cells provided the cDNA or gDNA that made up the material.

Authors' analysis steps: Nucleated cell counts were estimated from reference gene primer amplification. Clones were read by immunoSEQ multiplex PCR, and TCRdb kept only the in-frame ones, dropping some. V and J calls and clone size are those listed in that table; D and trimming were worked out from the DNA. The sample comprises approximately 240,000 clones, approximately 86% of which are singletons, and 4.5% to 6% rests with the top ten. CDR1 SGHNT and CDR2 YYREEE come from the germline V gene (reference sequence). Trimming left V 4 bases short and J 5 bases short, with 10 bases between. This CDR3 is built from 14 residues.

The chain couples TRBV5-4 to TRBJ1-6, with a tentative D call TRBD1 (6 bases). The receptor's source is a woman older than 75 with active or convalescent COVID-19. The sequencing input was peripheral blood. The CDR3 loop is CASSPQGNNSPLHF. CDR3 sequence (DNA): TGTGCCAGCAGCCCACAGGGAAATAATTCACCCCTCCACTTT.